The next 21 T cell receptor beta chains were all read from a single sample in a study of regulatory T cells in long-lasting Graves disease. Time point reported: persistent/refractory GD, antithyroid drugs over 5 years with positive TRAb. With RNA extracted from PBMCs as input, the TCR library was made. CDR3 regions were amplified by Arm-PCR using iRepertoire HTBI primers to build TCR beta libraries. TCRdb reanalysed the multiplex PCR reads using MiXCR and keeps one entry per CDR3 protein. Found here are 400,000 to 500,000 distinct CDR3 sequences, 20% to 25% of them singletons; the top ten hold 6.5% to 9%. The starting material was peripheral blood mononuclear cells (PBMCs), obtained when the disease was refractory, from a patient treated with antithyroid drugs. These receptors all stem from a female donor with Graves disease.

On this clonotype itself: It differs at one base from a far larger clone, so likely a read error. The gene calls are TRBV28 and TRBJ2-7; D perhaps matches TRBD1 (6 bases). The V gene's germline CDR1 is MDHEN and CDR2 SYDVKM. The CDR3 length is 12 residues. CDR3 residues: CASNPTGHGCTF. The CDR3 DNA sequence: TGTGCCAGCAACCCGACAGGTCATGGCTGCACCTTC.

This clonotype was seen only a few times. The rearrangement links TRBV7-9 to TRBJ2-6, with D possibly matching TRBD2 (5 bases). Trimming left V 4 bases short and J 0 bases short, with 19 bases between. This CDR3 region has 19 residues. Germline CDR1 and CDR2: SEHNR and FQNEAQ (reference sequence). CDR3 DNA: TGTGCCAGCAGCTCACCACGGGAAGGCCCCACCTCTGGGGCCAACGTCCTGACTTTC. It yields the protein CASSSPREGPTSGANVLTF.

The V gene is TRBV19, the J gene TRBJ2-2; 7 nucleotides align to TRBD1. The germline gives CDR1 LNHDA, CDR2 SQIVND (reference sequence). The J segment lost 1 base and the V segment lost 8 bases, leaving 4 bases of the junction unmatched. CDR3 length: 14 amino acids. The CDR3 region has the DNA TGTGCCAGTGACTGGACAGGGAACACCGGGGAGCTGTTTTTT. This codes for CASDWTGNTGELFF.

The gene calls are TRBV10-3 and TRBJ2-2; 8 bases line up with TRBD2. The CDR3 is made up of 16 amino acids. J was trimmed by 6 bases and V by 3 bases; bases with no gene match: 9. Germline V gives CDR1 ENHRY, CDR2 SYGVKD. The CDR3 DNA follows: TGTGCCATCAGTGATGGGACTAGACGAACCCCCGGGGAGCTGTTTTTT. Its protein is CAISDGTRRTPGELFF.

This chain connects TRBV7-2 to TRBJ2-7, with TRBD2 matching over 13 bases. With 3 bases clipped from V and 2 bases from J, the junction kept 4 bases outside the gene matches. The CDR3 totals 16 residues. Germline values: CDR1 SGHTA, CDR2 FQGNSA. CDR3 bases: TGTGCCAGCAGCTTGGGGGGACTAGCGGGAACCTACGAGCAGTACTTC. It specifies CASSLGGLAGTYEQYF.

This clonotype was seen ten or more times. CDR3 loop: CASSLAGWRGYTF. The DNA for the CDR3 is TGTGCCAGCAGTTTGGCAGGTTGGAGAGGCTACACCTTC. The J gene is TRBJ1-2, the V gene TRBV27, with D unclear. CDR1 is MNHEY, CDR2 SMNVEV, per germline (reference sequence). This CDR3 spans 13 amino acids. With 3 bases removed from V and 8 bases from J, the gap between germline ends came to 13 bases.

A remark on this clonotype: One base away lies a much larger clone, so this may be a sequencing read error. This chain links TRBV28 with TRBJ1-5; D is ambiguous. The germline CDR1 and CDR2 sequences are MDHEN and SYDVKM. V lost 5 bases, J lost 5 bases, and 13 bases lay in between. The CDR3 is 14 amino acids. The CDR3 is CASSLGIGHQPQHF. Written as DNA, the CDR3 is TGTGCCAGCAGTCTCGGGATAGGTCATCAGCCCCAGCATTTT. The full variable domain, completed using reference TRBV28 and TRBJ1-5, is DVKVTQSSRYLVKRTGEKVFLECVQDMDHENMFWYRQDPGLGLRLIYFSYDVKMKEKGDIPEGYSVSREKKERFSLILESASTNQTSMYLCASSLGIGHQPQHFGDGTRLSIL.

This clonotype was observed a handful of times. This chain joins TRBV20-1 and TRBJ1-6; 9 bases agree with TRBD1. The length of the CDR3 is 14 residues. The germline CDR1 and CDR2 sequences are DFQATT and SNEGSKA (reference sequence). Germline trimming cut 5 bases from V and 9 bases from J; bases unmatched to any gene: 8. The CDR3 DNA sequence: TGCAGTGCTTCTCCGGACAGGGGTCCTTCACCCCTCCACTTT. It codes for CSASPDRGPSPLHF.

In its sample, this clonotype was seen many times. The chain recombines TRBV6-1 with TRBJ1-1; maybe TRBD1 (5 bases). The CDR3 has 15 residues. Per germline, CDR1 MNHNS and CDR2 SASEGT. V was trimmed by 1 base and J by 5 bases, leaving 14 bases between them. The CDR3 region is CASSEVEGSGTEAFF. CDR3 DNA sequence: TGTGCCAGCAGTGAAGTTGAGGGATCAGGGACTGAAGCTTTCTTT.

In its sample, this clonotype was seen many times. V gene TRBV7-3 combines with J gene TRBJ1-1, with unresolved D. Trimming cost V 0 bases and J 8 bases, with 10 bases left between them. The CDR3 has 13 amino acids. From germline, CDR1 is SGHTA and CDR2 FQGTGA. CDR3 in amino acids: CASSLTYGGEAFF. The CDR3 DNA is TGTGCCAGCAGCTTAACGTATGGCGGGGAAGCTTTCTTT.

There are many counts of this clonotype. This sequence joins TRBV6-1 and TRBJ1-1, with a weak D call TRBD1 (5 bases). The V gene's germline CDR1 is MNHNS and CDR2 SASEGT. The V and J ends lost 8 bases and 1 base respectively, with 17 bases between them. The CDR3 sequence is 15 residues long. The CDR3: CASRPGPLGNTEAFF. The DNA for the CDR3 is TGTGCCAGCCGACCGGGACCCCTAGGGAACACTGAAGCTTTCTTT.

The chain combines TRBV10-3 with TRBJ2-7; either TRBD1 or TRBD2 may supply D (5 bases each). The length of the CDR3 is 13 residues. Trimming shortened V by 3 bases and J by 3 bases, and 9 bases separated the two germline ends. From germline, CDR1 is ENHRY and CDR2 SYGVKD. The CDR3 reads CAISERGRYEQYF. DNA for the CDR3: TGTGCCATCAGTGAAAGGGGACGCTACGAGCAGTACTTC.

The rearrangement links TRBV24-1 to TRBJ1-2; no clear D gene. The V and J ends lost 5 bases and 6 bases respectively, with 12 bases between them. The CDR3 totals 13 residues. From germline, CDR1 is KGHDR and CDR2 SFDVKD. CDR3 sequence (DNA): TGTGCCACCAGTGCGGTGGGGAAGAATGGCTACACCTTC. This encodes CATSAVGKNGYTF.

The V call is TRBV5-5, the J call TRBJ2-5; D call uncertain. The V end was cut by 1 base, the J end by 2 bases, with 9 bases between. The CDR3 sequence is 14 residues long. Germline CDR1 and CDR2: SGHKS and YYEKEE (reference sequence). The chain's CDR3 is CASSLRAIQETQYF. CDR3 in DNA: TGTGCCAGCAGCTTGAGAGCCATACAAGAGACCCAGTACTTC.

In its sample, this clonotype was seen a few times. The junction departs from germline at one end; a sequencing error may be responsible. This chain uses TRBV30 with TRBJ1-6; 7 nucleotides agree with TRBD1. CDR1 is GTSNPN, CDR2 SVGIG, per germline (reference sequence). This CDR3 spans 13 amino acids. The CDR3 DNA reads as TGTACCTGGAGGGGACAGCCGAATTCACCCCTCCACTTT. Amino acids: CTWRGQPNSPLHF.

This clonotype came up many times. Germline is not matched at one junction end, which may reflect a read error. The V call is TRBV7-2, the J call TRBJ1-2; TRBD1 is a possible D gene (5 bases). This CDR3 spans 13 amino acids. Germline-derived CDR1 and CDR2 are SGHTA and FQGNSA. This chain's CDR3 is CASSLVGGGGYTF. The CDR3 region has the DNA TGTGCCAGCAGTTTAGTGGGGGGAGGAGGCTACACCTTC. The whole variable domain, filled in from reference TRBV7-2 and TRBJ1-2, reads GAGVSQSPSNKVTEKGKDVELRCDPISGHTALYWYRQSLGQGLEFLIYFQGNSAPDKSGLPSDRFSAERTGGSVSTLTIQRTQQEDSAVYLCASSLVGGGGYTFGSGTRLTVV.

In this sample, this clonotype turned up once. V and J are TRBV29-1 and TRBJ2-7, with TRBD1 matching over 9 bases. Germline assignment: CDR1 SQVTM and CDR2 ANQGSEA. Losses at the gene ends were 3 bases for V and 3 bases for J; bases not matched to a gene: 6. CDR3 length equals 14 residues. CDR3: CSVELDRGSYEQYF. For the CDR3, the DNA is TGCAGCGTTGAGCTCGACAGGGGGAGCTACGAGCAGTACTTC.

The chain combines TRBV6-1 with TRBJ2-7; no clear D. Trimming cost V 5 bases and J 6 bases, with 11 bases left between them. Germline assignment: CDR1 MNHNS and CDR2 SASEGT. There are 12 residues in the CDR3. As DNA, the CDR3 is TGTGCCAGCAGTCCGAACAGTCTCGAGCAGTACTTC. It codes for CASSPNSLEQYF.

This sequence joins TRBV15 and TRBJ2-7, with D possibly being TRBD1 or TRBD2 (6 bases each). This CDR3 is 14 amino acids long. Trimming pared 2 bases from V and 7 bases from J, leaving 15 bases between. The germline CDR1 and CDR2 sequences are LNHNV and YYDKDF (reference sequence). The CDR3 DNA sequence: TGTGCCACCAGCAGACCGGGGGCCTTGGTTGAGCAGTACTTC. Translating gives CATSRPGALVEQYF. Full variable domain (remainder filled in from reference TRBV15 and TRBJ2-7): DAMVIQNPRYQVTQFGKPVTLSCSQTLNHNVMYWYQQKSSQAPKLLFHYYDKDFNNEADTPDNFQSRRPNTSFCFLDIRSPGLGDTAMYLCATSRPGALVEQYFGPGTRLTVT.

CDR3 DNA sequence: TGCAGCGTTGCAGGGGGCAACTTCGGAGGGAAGCTGTTTTTT. It is translated as CSVAGGNFGGKLFF. The rearrangement uses TRBV29-1 and TRBJ2-2; the match to TRBD1 covers 8 bases. The trim removed 4 bases at V and 12 bases at J, leaving 13 bases unmatched. CDR3 length: 14 residues. CDR1 SQVTM and CDR2 ANQGSEA come from the germline V gene.

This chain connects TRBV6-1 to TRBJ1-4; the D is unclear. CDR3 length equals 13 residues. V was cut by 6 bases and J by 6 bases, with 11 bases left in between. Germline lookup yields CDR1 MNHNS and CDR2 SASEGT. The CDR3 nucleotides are TGTGCCAGCAGAAACCCCGTGGATGAAAAACTGTTTTTT. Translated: CASRNPVDEKLFF.